Following are 30 T cell receptor beta chains from one sample sequenced in a study of blood T cells in healthy people across ages (dated by TCRdb to the mid-2010s). Library preparation used 5' RACE. Instrument used: Illumina HiSeq 2500. A second PCR of about 7 to 12 cycles was performed with a sample-barcoded 5' primer and a J-beta primer mix. Starting from the raw public reads, TCRdb applied fastp trimming at Q25, assembled clones with MiXCR and retained in-frame beta chains. Rows with a matching CDR3 protein are joined into one entry that keeps the most common DNA and genes. The sample includes over 1.5 million distinct CDR3 sequences, with about 50% observed a single time. The ten largest account for approximately 2% of the sample. The sample consisted of blood. The receptors come from a woman aged 40 to 49 in good health.

V and J are TRBV20-1 and TRBJ1-5; D remains unclear. Per germline, CDR1 DFQATT and CDR2 SNEGSKA (reference sequence). The length of the CDR3 is 13 residues. V lost 4 bases and J 4 bases, leaving 11 bases between the germline ends. The CDR3 here is CSAISELNQPQHF. CDR3 sequence (DNA): TGCAGTGCTATTAGCGAGCTGAATCAGCCCCAGCATTTT.

Regarding this clonotype: The junction and the germline gene differ at one end; a read error may be behind it. The chain links TRBV7-2 to TRBJ2-1; 8 bases fit TRBD1. The CDR3 loop spans 14 amino acids. Germline V CDR1 and CDR2: SGHTA, FQGNSA. The CDR3 loop is CASTSDRVDNERFF. Written as DNA, the CDR3 is TGTGCCAGCACCTCGGACAGGGTCGACAATGAGCGGTTCTTC.

The rearrangement joins TRBV24-1 to TRBJ2-5; 11 nucleotides align to TRBD1. Germline CDR1 and CDR2: KGHDR and SFDVKD. The CDR3 has 15 residues. Trimming at V came to 9 bases and at J to 5 bases, leaving 10 bases not matched to a gene. CDR3 nucleotide sequence: TGTGCCACCGGCCTGGACAGGGGGCTTTTGGAGACCCAGTACTTC. It yields the protein CATGLDRGLLETQYF.

The chain combines TRBV6-2 or TRBV6-3 with TRBJ2-3; maybe TRBD2 (6 bases). The CDR3 loop spans 16 amino acids. CDR1 is MNHEY, CDR2 SVGEGT, per germline. Trimming removed 6 bases at V and 3 bases at J, with 19 bases between. Here the CDR3 DNA reads TGTGCCAGCAGACCCTTTGTGGCGGGGAAAACAGATACGCAGTATTTT. Its protein product is CASRPFVAGKTDTQYF.

V gene TRBV6-2 or TRBV6-3 combines with J gene TRBJ1-1; D is ambiguous. Trimming took 5 bases from V and 5 from J, leaving 9 bases between them. This CDR3 contains 12 residues. Looked up from germline, CDR1 is MNHEY and CDR2 is SVGEGT. CDR3 protein: CASSRWETEAFF. CDR3 nucleotide sequence: TGTGCCAGCAGTAGATGGGAGACTGAAGCTTTCTTT.

The chain is built from TRBV7-2 and TRBJ1-5, with a possible D match to TRBD1 (6 bases). Trimming shortened V by 5 bases and J by 3 bases, and 8 bases separated the two germline ends. CDR1 SGHTA and CDR2 FQGNSA come from the germline V gene. The CDR3 covers 13 residues. The CDR3 region is CASSRQDNQPQHF. CDR3 nucleotide sequence: TGTGCCAGCAGCCGACAGGACAATCAGCCCCAGCATTTT.

The genes are TRBV7-2 and TRBJ2-1, with D unclear. The length of the CDR3 is 16 residues. The V gene's germline CDR1 is SGHTA and CDR2 FQGNSA. Trimming took 3 bases from V and 1 from J, leaving 13 bases between them. This chain's CDR3 is CASSFIRFLSYNEQFF. The CDR3 coding sequence is TGTGCCAGCAGCTTCATTCGGTTTTTATCCTACAATGAGCAGTTCTTC. Combining the CDR3 with reference TRBV7-2 and TRBJ2-1 gives the whole variable domain GAGVSQSPSNKVTEKGKDVELRCDPISGHTALYWYRQSLGQGLEFLIYFQGNSAPDKSGLPSDRFSAERTGGSVSTLTIQRTQQEDSAVYLCASSFIRFLSYNEQFFGPGTRLTVL.

The chain combines TRBV7-9 with TRBJ2-2, with 8 bases lining up with TRBD1. From germline, CDR1 is SEHNR and CDR2 FQNEAQ (reference sequence). V lost 1 base to trimming and J lost 5 bases; unmatched junction nucleotides: 9. This CDR3 spans 17 amino acids. CDR3 protein: CASSLGRQGRRTGELFF. CDR3 nucleotides: TGTGCCAGCAGCTTAGGAAGACAGGGGCGAAGGACCGGGGAGCTGTTTTTT. The full variable domain, rest sourced from reference TRBV7-9 and TRBJ2-2, is DTGVSQNPRHKITKRGQNVTFRCDPISEHNRLYWYRQTLGQGPEFLTYFQNEAQLEKSRLLSDRFSAERPKGSFSTLEIQRTEQGDSAMYLCASSLGRQGRRTGELFFGEGSRLTVL.

The chain couples TRBV20-1 to TRBJ2-6, with 8 bases matching TRBD2. Germline lookup yields CDR1 DFQATT and CDR2 SNEGSKA (reference sequence). The CDR3 runs to 15 residues. V dropped 7 bases and J dropped 2; count of bases not matched to a gene: 7. CDR3 coding DNA: TGCAGTGTCAAAAACGGGGGGGCTGGGGCCAACGTCCTGACTTTC. This sequence encodes CSVKNGGAGANVLTF.

This clonotype was picked up one time. This chain links TRBV7-3 with TRBJ2-1, with TRBD2 matching 11 bases. V was pared by 5 bases and J by 12 bases, with 12 bases of the junction left unmatched. Germline V gene lookup returns CDR1 SGHTA and CDR2 FQGTGA. This CDR3 is 15 amino acids long. CDR3 protein: CASSLVAGGRQMQFF. DNA for the CDR3: TGTGCCAGCAGCCTAGTAGCGGGGGGGCGTCAAATGCAGTTCTTC.

The chain recombines TRBV7-9 with TRBJ2-4; D is uncertain. From germline, CDR1 is SEHNR and CDR2 FQNEAQ (reference sequence). The CDR3 loop spans 17 amino acids. V shed 2 bases and J shed 1 base, with 15 bases lying between them. CDR3 protein: CASSLSSPSGAKNIQYF. The DNA for the CDR3 is TGTGCCAGCAGCTTAAGTTCCCCCTCCGGGGCCAAAAACATTCAGTACTTC.

To note about this clonotype: Germline is not matched at one junction end, which may reflect a read error. J is TRBJ2-5 and V is TRBV10-3; a possible D gene is TRBD2 (6 bases). From germline, CDR1 is ENHRY and CDR2 SYGVKD. The CDR3 sequence is 13 residues long. Here the CDR3 reads CAIGERAYSEQYF. The CDR3 region has the DNA TGTGCCATCGGTGAGCGGGCTTACAGTGAGCAGTACTTC.

The chain couples TRBV28 to TRBJ2-7, with TRBD1 as a possible D gene (5 bases). The CDR3 length is 13 residues. Germline values: CDR1 MDHEN, CDR2 SYDVKM. V was trimmed by 9 bases and J by 7 bases, leaving 19 bases between them. The chain's CDR3 is CASRGPQVDEQYF. The CDR3 DNA sequence: TGTGCCAGTAGGGGTCCCCAGGTCGATGAGCAGTACTTC.

This clonotype showed up just a few times. The genes are TRBV27 and TRBJ2-7; tentative D call: TRBD2 (6 bases). The CDR3 has 14 amino acids. Between the trimmed V and J ends, which lost 6 bases and 1 base, there was a span of 13 bases. In germline, CDR1 is MNHEY, CDR2 SMNVEV (reference sequence). The CDR3 is CASRKNRGSYEQYF. The CDR3 DNA sequence: TGTGCCAGCAGAAAGAACCGGGGGTCCTACGAGCAGTACTTC.

CDR3 DNA sequence: TGCGCCAGCAGCAAAACTACAGGGACCCTTTCCTACGAGCAGTACTTC. It yields the protein CASSKTTGTLSYEQYF. The V call is TRBV5-1, the J call TRBJ2-7; D might be TRBD1 (6 bases). Germline lookup yields CDR1 SGHRS and CDR2 YFSETQ. This CDR3 is 16 amino acids long. Trimming left V 4 bases short and J 1 base short, with 18 bases between.

The rearrangement joins TRBV20-1 to TRBJ2-5; 9 bases map to TRBD2. CDR3 length: 15 amino acids. The germline V gene has CDR1 DFQATT and CDR2 SNEGSKA (reference sequence). The V and J ends lost 0 bases and 2 bases, in that order; junction bases with no gene match: 4. The CDR3 sequence is CSARDGRGGQETQYF. The DNA for the CDR3 is TGCAGTGCTAGAGATGGGCGGGGGGGACAAGAGACCCAGTACTTC.

This clonotype was counted a few times. The rearrangement uses TRBV20-1 and TRBJ2-4; the match to TRBD2 covers 12 bases. The ends lost 3 bases at V and 0 bases at J; junction bases unmatched: 9. The CDR3 is made up of 18 amino acids. Germline V gives CDR1 DFQATT, CDR2 SNEGSKA (reference sequence). The CDR3 sequence: CSASQLAGGLLAKNIQYF. CDR3 sequence (DNA): TGCAGTGCTAGCCAACTAGCGGGGGGTCTCCTAGCCAAAAACATTCAGTACTTC.

This clonotype came up a few times. This chain connects TRBV7-9 to TRBJ1-1; D possibly corresponds to TRBD1 (6 bases). V was shortened by 7 bases and J by 2 bases, with 23 bases between the two germline ends. This CDR3 is built from 17 residues. Germline-derived CDR1 and CDR2 are SEHNR and FQNEAQ (reference sequence). The CDR3 is CASTTVGRGIRNTEAFF. The CDR3 nucleotides are TGTGCCAGCACCACTGTGGGGAGGGGGATTAGAAACACTGAAGCTTTCTTT.

The rearrangement uses TRBV7-9 and TRBJ2-3; D may be TRBD1 (5 bases). V was clipped by 5 bases and J by 5 bases, with 11 bases between them. Germline V CDR1 and CDR2: SEHNR, FQNEAQ (reference sequence). The CDR3 loop spans 13 amino acids. DNA for the CDR3: TGTGCCAGCAGCACCTCAGGGAAAGATACGCAGTATTTT. Protein product: CASSTSGKDTQYF.

This clonotype was recorded many times. This chain uses TRBV7-2 with TRBJ1-2; possibly TRBD1 for D (6 bases). With 1 base removed from V and 5 bases from J, the gap between germline ends came to 11 bases. CDR1 and CDR2 (germline): SGHTA, FQGNSA. The CDR3 extends over 14 amino acids. The CDR3 DNA reads TGTGCCAGCAGCTTAGGGACAGCTTCATATGGCTACACCTTC. It translates to CASSLGTASYGYTF.

The rearrangement links TRBV12-3 or TRBV12-4 to TRBJ2-3; D may be TRBD2 (5 bases). The CDR3 is 20 residues long. The V end was cut by 0 bases, the J end by 3 bases, with 25 bases between. CDR3 residues: CASSLAGRGPAVTRTDTQYF. For the CDR3, the DNA is TGTGCCAGCAGTTTAGCGGGGAGAGGACCGGCGGTGACAAGGACAGATACGCAGTATTTT.

This chain links TRBV4-3 with TRBJ2-3; D may be TRBD1 (6 bases). Germline CDR1 LGHNA, CDR2 YSLEER. Trimming stripped 0 bases from V and 3 bases from J, with 16 bases between. The CDR3 extends over 17 amino acids. The CDR3 sequence is CASSQDGGGLGTDTQYF. Here the CDR3 DNA reads TGCGCCAGCAGCCAAGATGGGGGCGGCTTAGGGACAGATACGCAGTATTTT.

CDR3 nucleotides: TGTGCCACGACCGACAGGGTCGGGAATCAGCCCCAGCATTTT. Residues: CATTDRVGNQPQHF. The gene calls are TRBV15 and TRBJ1-5; 7 bases are a match to TRBD1. The junction had 9 bases not matched to a gene; V was cut back by 9 bases and J by 4 bases. Germline CDR1 LNHNV, CDR2 YYDKDF (reference sequence). This CDR3 is built from 14 residues. The full variable domain, with the rest looked up from reference TRBV15 and TRBJ1-5, is DAMVIQNPRYQVTQFGKPVTLSCSQTLNHNVMYWYQQKSSQAPKLLFHYYDKDFNNEADTPDNFQSRRPNTSFCFLDIRSPGLGDTAMYLCATTDRVGNQPQHFGDGTRLSIL.

The rearrangement uses TRBV7-2 and TRBJ1-2; tentative D call: TRBD1 (6 bases). The CDR3 spans 16 residues. Trimming took off 5 bases at V and 5 bases at J, with 21 bases between the two ends. The germline V gene encodes CDR1 SGHTA and CDR2 FQGNSA. The CDR3 DNA follows: TGTGCCAGCAGCCCACGGGCGGACAGCTATGGGTATGGCTACACCTTC. This codes for CASSPRADSYGYGYTF.

The V and J genes are TRBV5-4 and TRBJ2-5; no firm D call. Trimming left V 4 bases short and J 5 bases short, with 21 bases between. Germline V CDR1 and CDR2: SGHNT, YYREEE (reference sequence). The CDR3 is made up of 16 amino acids. CDR3 bases: TGTGCCAGCAGCCCTTCGGGTATAGGGCGGCCGGAGACCCAGTACTTC. Translated, it gives CASSPSGIGRPETQYF.

V and J are TRBV27 and TRBJ2-1; no definite D call. Germline values: CDR1 MNHEY, CDR2 SMNVEV (reference sequence). V was clipped by 7 bases and J by 4 bases, with 17 bases between them. The CDR3 runs 15 residues. CDR3 protein: CASTPRRLLYNEQFF. The CDR3 coding sequence is TGTGCCAGCACCCCCAGAAGACTGCTATACAATGAGCAGTTCTTC.

The gene calls are TRBV7-2 and TRBJ2-1, with 13 nucleotides matching TRBD2. The CDR3 consists of 19 residues. V gave up 3 bases and J gave up 7 bases; unmatched junction bases: 15. CDR1 SGHTA and CDR2 FQGNSA come from the germline V gene. The CDR3 here is CASSLGGGTSGTSKNEQFF. CDR3 coding DNA: TGTGCCAGCAGCTTGGGGGGGGGGACTAGCGGGACCTCGAAGAATGAGCAGTTCTTC.

The chain combines TRBV29-1 with TRBJ2-1, with D perhaps TRBD1 (6 bases). The CDR3 is 16 amino acids. V dropped 0 bases and J dropped 8 bases, with 20 bases sitting between them. CDR1 and CDR2 from the germline V gene are SQVTM and ANQGSEA. The CDR3 reads CSVEDRVQGRGYEQFF. CDR3 coding DNA: TGCAGCGTTGAAGATCGTGTACAGGGTCGGGGCTATGAGCAGTTCTTC.

The chain recombines TRBV20-1 with TRBJ1-2; TRBD1 aligns across 9 bases. The ends lost 6 bases at V and 7 bases at J; junction bases unmatched: 18. This CDR3 has 16 amino acids. Germline CDR1 and CDR2: DFQATT and SNEGSKA (reference sequence). Here the CDR3 DNA reads TGCAGTGCAAGGCCGGGACAGGGAAGATCGTTGGGTGGCTACACCTTC. This sequence encodes CSARPGQGRSLGGYTF.

In regard to this clonotype: This could be a read error, since a much larger clone is one nucleotide away. The genes are TRBV20-1 and TRBJ2-4; a possible D gene is TRBD1 (6 bases). TRBJ2-7 explains the end of the DNA better; the J call may be wrong. Germline V CDR1 and CDR2: DFQATT, SNEGSKA (reference sequence). The CDR3 length is 13 residues. CDR3 nucleotides: TGCAGTGCTGATGGACAGATAACCTACGAGCAGTACTTC. It yields the protein CSADGQITYEQYF.